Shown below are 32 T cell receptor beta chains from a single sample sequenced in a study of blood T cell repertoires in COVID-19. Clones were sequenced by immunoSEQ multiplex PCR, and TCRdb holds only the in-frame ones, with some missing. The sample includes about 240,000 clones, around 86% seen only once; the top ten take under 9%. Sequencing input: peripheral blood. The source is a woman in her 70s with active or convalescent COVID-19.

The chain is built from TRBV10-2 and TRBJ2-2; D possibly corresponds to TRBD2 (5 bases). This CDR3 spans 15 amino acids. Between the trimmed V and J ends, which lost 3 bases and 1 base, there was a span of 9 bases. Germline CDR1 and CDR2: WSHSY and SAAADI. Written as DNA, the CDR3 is TGCGCCAGCAGTGAACCAGCGGTGAACACCGGGGAGCTGTTTTTT. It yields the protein CASSEPAVNTGELFF.

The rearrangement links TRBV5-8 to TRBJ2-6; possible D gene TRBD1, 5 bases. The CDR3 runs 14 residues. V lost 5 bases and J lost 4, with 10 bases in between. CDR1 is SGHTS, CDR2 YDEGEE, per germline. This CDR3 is CASSSGPGANVLTF. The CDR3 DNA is TGTGCCAGCAGTTCAGGGCCCGGGGCCAACGTCCTGACTTTC.

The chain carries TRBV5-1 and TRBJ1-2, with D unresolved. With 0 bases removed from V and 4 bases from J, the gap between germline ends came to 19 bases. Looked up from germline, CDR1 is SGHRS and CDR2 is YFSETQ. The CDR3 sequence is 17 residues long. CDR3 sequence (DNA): TGCGCCAGCAGCTTGGCCCCCGGGGAGGGCCACCTCTATGGCTACACCTTC. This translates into CASSLAPGEGHLYGYTF.

The CDR3: CASSPGDPYGYTF. The DNA for the CDR3 is TGTGCCAGCAGTCCGGGGGACCCGTATGGCTACACCTTC. V is TRBV6-5 and J is TRBJ1-2; TRBD1 might be the D (5 bases). This CDR3 is 13 amino acids long. The V gene's germline CDR1 is MNHEY and CDR2 SVGAGI. V lost 5 bases to trimming and J lost 5 bases, with 12 bases between them.

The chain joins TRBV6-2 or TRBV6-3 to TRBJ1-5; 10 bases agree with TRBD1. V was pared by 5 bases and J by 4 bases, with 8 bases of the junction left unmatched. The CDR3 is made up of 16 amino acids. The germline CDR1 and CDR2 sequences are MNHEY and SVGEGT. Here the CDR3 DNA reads TGTGCCAGCAGTGGATCCGGGACAGGGGTAAATCAGCCCCAGCATTTT. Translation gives CASSGSGTGVNQPQHF.

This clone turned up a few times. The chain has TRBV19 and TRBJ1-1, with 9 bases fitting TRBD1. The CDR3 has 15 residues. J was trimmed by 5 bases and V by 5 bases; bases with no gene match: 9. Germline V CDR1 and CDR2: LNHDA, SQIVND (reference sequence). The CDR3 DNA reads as TGTGCCAGTAGTCCTCCGGGACAGGGATCGACTGAAGCTTTCTTT. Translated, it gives CASSPPGQGSTEAFF.

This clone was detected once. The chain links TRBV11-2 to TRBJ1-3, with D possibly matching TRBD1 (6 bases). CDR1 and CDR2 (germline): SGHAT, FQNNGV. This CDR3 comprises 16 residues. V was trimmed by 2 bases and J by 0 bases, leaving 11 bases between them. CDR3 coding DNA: TGTGCCAGCAGCTTATTCGGACAGCTCTCTGGAAACACCATATATTTT. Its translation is CASSLFGQLSGNTIYF.

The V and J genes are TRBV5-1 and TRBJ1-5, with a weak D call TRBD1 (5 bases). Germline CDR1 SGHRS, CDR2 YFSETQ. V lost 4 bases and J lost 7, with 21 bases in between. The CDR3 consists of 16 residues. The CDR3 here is CASSPGSSGGIQPQHF. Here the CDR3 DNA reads TGCGCCAGCAGCCCCGGTTCGTCGGGGGGGATCCAGCCCCAGCATTTT.

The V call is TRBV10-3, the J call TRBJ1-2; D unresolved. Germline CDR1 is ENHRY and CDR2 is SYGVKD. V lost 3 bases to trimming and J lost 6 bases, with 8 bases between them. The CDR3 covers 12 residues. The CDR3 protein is CAISESGNGYTF. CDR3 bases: TGTGCCATCAGTGAATCGGGAAATGGCTACACCTTC.

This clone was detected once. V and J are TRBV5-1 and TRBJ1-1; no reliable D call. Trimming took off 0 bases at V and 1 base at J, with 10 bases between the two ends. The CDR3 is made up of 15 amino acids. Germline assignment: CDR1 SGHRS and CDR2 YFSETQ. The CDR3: CASSLEGTRNTEAFF. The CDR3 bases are TGCGCCAGCAGCTTGGAAGGAACTAGGAACACTGAAGCTTTCTTT.

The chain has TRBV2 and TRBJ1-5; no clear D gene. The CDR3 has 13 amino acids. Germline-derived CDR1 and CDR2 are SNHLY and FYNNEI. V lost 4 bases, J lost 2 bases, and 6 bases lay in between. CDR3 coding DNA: TGTGCCAGCAGTGGGAGGGGCAATCAGCCCCAGCATTTT. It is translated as CASSGRGNQPQHF. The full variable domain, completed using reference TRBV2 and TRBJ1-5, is EPEVTQTPSHQVTQMGQEVILRCVPISNHLYFYWYRQILGQKVEFLVSFYNNEISEKSEIFDDQFSVERPDGSNFTLKIRSTKLEDSAMYFCASSGRGNQPQHFGDGTRLSIL.

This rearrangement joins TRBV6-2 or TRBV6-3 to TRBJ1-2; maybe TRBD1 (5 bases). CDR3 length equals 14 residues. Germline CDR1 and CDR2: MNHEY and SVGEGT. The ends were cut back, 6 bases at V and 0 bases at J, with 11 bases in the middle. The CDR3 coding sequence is TGTGCCAGCAGCGGACATCCGACTAACTATGGCTACACCTTC. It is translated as CASSGHPTNYGYTF.

The CDR3 here is CASSLELGGNYGYTF. The CDR3 DNA sequence: TGTGCCAGCAGCTTGGAATTAGGGGGCAACTATGGCTACACCTTC. The V gene is TRBV5-6, the J gene TRBJ1-2, with 7 bases that match TRBD1. The CDR3 is 15 amino acids. Trimming removed 0 bases from V and 2 bases from J; junction bases left unmatched: 4. Germline values: CDR1 SGHDT, CDR2 YYEEEE. Supplemented by reference TRBV5-6 and TRBJ1-2, the full variable domain reads DAGVTQSPTHLIKTRGQQVTLRCSPKSGHDTVSWYQQALGQGPQFIFQYYEEEERQRGNFPDRFSGHQFPNYSSELNVNALLLGDSALYLCASSLELGGNYGYTFGSGTRLTVV.

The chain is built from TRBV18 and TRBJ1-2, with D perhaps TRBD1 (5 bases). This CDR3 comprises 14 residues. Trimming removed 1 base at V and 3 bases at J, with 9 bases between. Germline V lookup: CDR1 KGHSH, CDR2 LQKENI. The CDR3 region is CASSPRFRDYGYTF. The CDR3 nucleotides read TGTGCCAGCTCACCACGTTTCAGGGACTATGGCTACACCTTC. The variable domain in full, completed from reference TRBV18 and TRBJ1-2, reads NAGVMQNPRHLVRRRGQEARLRCSPMKGHSHVYWYRQLPEEGLKFMVYLQKENIIDESGMPKERFSAEFPKEGPSILRIQQVVRGDSAAYFCASSPRFRDYGYTFGSGTRLTVV.

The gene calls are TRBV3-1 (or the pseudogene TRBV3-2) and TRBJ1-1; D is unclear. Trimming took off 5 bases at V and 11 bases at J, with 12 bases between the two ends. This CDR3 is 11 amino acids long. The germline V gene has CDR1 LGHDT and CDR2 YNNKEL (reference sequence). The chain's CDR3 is CASSARFRAFF. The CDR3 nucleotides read TGTGCCAGCAGCGCTCGGTTCCGGGCTTTCTTT.

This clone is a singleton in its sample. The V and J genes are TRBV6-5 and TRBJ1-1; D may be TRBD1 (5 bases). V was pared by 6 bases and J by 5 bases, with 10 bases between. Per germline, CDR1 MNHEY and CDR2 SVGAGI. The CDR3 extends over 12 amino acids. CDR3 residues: CASSRGSTEAFF. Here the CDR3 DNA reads TGTGCCAGCAGCCGGGGGAGTACTGAAGCTTTCTTT.

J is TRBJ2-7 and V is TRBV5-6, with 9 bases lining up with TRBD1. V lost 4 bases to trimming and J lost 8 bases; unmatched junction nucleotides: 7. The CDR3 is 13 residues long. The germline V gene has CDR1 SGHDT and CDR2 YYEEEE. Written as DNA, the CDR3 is TGTGCCAGCAGCCCCGGACAGGGGCTACAGCAGTACTTC. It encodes CASSPGQGLQQYF.

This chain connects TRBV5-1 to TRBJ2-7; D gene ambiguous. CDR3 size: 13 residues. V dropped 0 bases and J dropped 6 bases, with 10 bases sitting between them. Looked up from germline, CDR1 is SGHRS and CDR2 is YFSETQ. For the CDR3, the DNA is TGCGCCAGCAGCTTGGGACTTCCGGGCGAGCAGTACTTC. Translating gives CASSLGLPGEQYF.

The CDR3 coding sequence is TGTGCCAGCAGCCGGACAGGGATCGATACGCAGTATTTT. This encodes CASSRTGIDTQYF. This chain links TRBV5-8 with TRBJ2-3, with TRBD1 matching 8 bases. Germline lookup yields CDR1 SGHTS and CDR2 YDEGEE. Unmatched junction bases numbered 4, after V lost 4 bases and J lost 6 bases. CDR3 length equals 13 residues.

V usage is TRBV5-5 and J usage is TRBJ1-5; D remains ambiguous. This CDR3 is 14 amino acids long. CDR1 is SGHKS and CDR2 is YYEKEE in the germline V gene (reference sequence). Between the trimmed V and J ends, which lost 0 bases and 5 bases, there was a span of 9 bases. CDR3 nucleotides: TGTGCCAGCAGCTTGGGCGGGGTCCATCAGCCCCAGCATTTT. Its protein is CASSLGGVHQPQHF.

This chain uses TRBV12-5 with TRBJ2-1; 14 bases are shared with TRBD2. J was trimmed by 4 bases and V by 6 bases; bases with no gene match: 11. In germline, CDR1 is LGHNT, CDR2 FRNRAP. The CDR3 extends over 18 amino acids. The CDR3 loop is CASGRSLGTSGGYNEQFF. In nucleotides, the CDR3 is TGTGCTAGTGGCCGTTCCCTCGGGACTAGCGGGGGTTACAATGAGCAGTTCTTC.

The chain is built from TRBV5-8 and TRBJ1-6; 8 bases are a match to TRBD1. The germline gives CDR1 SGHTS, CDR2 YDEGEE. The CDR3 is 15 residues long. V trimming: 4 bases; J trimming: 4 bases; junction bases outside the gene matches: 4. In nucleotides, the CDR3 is TGTGCCAGCAGCGTGGACAGGGATTATAATTCACCCCTCCACTTT. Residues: CASSVDRDYNSPLHF. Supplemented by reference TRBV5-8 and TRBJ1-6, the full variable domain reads EAGVTQSPTHLIKTRGQQATLRCSPISGHTSVYWYQQALGLGLQFLLWYDEGEERNRGNFPPRFSGRQFPNYSSELNVNALELEDSALYLCASSVDRDYNSPLHFGNGTRLTVT.

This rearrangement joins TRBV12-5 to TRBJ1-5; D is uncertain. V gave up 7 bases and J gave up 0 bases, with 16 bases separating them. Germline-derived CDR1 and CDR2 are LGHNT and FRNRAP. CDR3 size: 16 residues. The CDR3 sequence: CASASPEVSSNQPQHF. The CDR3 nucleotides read TGTGCTAGTGCCTCCCCGGAGGTCTCTAGCAATCAGCCCCAGCATTTT.

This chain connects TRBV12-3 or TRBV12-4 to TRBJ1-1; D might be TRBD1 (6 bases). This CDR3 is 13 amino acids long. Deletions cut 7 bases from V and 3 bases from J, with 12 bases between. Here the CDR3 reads CASTGGGHTEAFF. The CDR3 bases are TGTGCCAGCACTGGGGGGGGGCACACTGAAGCTTTCTTT.

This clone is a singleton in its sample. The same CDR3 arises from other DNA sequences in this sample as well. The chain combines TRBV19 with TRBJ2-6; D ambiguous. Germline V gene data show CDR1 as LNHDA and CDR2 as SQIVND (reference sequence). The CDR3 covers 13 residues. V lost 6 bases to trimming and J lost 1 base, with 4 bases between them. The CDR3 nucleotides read TGTGCCAGTAGCACATCTGGGGCCAACGTCCTGACTTTC. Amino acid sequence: CASSTSGANVLTF.

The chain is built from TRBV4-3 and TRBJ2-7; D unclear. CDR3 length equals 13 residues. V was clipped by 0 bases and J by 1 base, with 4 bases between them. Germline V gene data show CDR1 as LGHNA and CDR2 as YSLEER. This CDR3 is CASSQDISYEQYF. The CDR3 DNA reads TGCGCCAGCAGCCAAGATATTTCCTACGAGCAGTACTTC.

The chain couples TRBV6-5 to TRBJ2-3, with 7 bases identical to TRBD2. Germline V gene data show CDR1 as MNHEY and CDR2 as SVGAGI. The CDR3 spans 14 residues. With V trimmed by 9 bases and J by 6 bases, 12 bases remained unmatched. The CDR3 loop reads CASTGRGFVDTQYF. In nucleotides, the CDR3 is TGTGCCAGTACGGGGAGGGGTTTTGTGGATACGCAGTATTTT.

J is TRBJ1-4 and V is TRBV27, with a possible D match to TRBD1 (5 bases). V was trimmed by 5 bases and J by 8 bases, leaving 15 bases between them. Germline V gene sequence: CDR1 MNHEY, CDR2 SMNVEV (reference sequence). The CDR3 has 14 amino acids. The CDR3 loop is CASSDQGHGEKLFF. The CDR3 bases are TGTGCCAGCAGTGATCAGGGTCACGGGGAAAAACTGTTTTTT.

This CDR3 reads CASSLASGIVQYF. The CDR3 nucleotides read TGTGCCAGCAGCTTAGCTAGCGGGATCGTTCAGTACTTC. The chain couples TRBV7-2 to TRBJ2-4, with 8 nucleotides matching TRBD2. CDR3 size: 13 residues. After removal of 0 bases from V and 11 bases from J, the junction contained 3 bases not matched to a gene. The germline CDR1 and CDR2 sequences are SGHTA and FQGNSA.

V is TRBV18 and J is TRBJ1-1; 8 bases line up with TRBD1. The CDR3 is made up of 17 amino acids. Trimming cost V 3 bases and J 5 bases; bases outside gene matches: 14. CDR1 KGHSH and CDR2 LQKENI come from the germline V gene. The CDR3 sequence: CASSPGQVAARSTEAFF. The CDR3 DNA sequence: TGTGCCAGCTCACCGGGACAGGTAGCTGCCCGATCGACTGAAGCTTTCTTT.

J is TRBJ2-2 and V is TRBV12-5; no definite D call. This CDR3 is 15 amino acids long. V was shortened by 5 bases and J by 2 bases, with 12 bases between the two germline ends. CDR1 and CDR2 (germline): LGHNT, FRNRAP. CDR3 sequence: CASGPLGPNTGELFF. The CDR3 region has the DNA TGTGCTAGTGGTCCCCTTGGGCCCAACACCGGGGAGCTGTTTTTT.

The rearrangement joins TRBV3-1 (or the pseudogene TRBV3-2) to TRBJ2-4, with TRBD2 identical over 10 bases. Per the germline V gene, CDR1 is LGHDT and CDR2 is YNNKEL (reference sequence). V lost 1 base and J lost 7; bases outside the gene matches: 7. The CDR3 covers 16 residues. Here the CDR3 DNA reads TGTGCCAGCAGCCAAGCACCTAGCGGGGGAATGAACATTCAGTACTTC. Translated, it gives CASSQAPSGGMNIQYF.